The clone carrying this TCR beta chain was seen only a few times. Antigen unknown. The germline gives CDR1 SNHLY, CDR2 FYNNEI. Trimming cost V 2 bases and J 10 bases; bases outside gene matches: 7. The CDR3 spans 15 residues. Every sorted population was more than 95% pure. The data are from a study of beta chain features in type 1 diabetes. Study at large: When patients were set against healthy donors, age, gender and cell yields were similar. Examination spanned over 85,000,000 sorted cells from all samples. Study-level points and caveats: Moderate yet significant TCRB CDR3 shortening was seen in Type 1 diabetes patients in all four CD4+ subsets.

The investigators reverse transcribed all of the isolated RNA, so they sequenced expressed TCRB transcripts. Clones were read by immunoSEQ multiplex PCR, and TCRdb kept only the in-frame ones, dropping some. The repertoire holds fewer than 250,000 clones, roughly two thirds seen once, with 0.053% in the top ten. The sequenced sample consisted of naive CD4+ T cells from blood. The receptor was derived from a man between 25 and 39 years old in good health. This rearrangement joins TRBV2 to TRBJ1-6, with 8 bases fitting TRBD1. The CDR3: CASSESGTGGSPLHF. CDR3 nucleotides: TGTGCCAGCAGTGAAAGTGGGACAGGAGGCTCACCCCTCCACTTT.